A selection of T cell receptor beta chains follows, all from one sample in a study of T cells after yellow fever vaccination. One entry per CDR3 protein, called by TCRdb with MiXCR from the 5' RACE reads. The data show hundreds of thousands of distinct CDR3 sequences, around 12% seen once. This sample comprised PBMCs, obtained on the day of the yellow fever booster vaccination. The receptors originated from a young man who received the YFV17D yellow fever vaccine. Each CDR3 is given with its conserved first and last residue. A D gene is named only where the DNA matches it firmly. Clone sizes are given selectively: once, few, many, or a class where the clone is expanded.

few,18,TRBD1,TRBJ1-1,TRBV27,CASSFQGARGRRTTEAFF,TGTGCCAGCAGTTTTCAGGGGGCGAGGGGCAGAAGAACGACTGAAGCTTTCTTT
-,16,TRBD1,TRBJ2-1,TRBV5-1,CASSYNPGQGHNEQFF,TGCGCCAGCAGCTACAATCCGGGACAGGGGCACAATGAGCAGTTCTTC
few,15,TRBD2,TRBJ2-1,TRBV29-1,CSATTGTSASNEQFF,TGCAGCGCCACCACCGGGACTAGCGCCTCCAATGAGCAGTTCTTC
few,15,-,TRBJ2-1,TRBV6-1,CAISARDHNYNEQFF,TGTGCCATCTCAGCCCGGGACCACAATTACAATGAGCAGTTCTTC
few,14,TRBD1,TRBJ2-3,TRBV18,CASSTDRVADTQYF,TGTGCCAGCTCAACCGACAGGGTTGCAGATACGCAGTATTTT
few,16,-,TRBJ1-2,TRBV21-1,CASSKVGEGINYGYTF,-
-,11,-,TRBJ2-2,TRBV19,CASWEPGELFF,TGTGCCAGCTGGGAGCCGGGGGAGCTGTTTTTT
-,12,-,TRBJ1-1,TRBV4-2,CASSQQGTEAFF,TGTGCCAGCAGCCAACAGGGAACTGAAGCTTTCTTT
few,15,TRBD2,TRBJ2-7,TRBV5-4,CASSLEGGAFYEQYF,TGTGCCAGCAGCTTGGAGGGAGGGGCTTTCTACGAGCAGTACTTC
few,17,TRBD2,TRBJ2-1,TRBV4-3,CASSQELGGSGTPEQFF,TGCGCCAGCAGCCAAGAATTAGGGGGTAGCGGGACCCCTGAGCAGTTCTTC